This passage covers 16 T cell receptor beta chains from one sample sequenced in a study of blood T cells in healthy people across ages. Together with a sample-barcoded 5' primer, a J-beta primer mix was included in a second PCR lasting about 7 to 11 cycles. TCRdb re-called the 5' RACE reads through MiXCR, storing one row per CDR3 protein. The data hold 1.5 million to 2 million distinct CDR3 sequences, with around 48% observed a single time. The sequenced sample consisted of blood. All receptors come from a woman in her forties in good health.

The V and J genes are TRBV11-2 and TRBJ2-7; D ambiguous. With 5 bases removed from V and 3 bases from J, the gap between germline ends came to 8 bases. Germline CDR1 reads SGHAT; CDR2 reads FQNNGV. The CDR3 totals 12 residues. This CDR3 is CASSPIYYEQYF. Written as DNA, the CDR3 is TGTGCCAGCAGCCCTATATACTACGAGCAGTACTTC.

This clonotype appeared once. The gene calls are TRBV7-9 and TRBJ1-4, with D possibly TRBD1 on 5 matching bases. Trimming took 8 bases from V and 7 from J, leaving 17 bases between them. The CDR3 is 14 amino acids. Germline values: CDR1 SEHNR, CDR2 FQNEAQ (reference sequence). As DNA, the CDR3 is TGTGCCAGCGCAGTGAGGGGCAGAAGTGAAAAACTGTTTTTT. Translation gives CASAVRGRSEKLFF.

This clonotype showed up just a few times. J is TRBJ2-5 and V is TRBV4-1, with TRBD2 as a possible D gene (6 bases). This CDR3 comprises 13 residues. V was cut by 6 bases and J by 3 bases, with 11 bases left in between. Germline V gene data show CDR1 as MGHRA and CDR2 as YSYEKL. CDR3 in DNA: TGCGCCAGCAGTCATCCTAGCGAAGAGACCCAGTACTTC. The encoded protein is CASSHPSEETQYF.

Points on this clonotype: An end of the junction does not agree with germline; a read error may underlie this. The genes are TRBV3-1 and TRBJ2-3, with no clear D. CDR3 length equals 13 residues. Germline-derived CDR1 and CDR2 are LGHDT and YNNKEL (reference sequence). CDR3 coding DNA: TGTGCCAGCAGCCTGAGCTCCACAGATACGCGGTATTTT. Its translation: CASSLSSTDTRYF.

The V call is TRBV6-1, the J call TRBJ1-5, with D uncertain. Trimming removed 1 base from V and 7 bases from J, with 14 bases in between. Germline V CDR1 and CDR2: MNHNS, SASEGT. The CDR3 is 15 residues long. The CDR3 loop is CASSEGRQTKQPQHF. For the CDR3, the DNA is TGTGCCAGCAGTGAAGGGCGGCAGACGAAACAGCCCCAGCATTTT.

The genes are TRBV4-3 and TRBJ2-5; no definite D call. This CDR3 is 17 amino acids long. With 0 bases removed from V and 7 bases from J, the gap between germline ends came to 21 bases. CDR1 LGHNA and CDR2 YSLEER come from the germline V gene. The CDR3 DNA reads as TGCGCCAGCAGCCAAGAGGTTGTGGCAGAGTATCCGGGGACCCAGTACTTC. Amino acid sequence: CASSQEVVAEYPGTQYF.

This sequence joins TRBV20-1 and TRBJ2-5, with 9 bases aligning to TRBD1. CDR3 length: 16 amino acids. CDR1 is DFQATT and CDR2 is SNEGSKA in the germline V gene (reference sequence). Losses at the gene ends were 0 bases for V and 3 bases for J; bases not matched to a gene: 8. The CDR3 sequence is CSARDLDRGMEETQYF. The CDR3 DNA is TGCAGTGCTAGAGATCTGGACAGGGGAATGGAAGAGACCCAGTACTTC.

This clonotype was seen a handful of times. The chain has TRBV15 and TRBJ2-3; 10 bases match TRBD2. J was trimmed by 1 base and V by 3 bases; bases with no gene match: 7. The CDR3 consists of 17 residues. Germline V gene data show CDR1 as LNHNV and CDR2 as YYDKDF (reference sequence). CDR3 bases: TGTGCCACCAGCAGGTCCCTTAGCGGGGGGCGCACAGATACGCAGTATTTT. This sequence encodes CATSRSLSGGRTDTQYF.

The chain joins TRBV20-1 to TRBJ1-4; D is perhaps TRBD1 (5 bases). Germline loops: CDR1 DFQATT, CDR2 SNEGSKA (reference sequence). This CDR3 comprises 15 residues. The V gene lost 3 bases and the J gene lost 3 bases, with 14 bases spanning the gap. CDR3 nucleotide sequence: TGCAGTGCTAGGGAAACAGGCTCTCCTAATGAAAAACTGTTTTTT. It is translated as CSARETGSPNEKLFF.

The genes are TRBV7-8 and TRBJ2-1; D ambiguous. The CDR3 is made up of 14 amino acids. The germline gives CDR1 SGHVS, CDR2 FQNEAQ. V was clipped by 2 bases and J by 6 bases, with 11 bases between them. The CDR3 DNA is TGTGCCAGCAGCTTAAAGACAATCCCCAATGAGCAGTTCTTC. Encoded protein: CASSLKTIPNEQFF.

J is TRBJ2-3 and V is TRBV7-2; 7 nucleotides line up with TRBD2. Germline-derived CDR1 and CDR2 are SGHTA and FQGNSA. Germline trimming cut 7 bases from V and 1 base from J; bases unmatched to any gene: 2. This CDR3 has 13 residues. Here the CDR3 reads CASNGGGTDTQYF. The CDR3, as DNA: TGTGCCAGCAATGGGGGGGGCACAGATACGCAGTATTTT.

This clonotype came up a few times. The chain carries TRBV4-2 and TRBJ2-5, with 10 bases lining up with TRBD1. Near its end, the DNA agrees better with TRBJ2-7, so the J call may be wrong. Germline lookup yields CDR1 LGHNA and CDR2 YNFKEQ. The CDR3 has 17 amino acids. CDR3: CASSPNVRDRGPYEQYF. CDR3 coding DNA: TGTGCCAGCAGCCCAAACGTCCGGGACAGGGGACCCTACGAGCAGTACTTC.

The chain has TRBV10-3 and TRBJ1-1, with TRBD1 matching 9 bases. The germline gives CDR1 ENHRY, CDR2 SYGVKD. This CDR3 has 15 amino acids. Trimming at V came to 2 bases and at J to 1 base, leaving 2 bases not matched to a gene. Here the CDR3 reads CAISEADRGNTEAFF. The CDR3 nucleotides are TGTGCCATCAGTGAGGCGGACAGGGGGAACACTGAAGCTTTCTTT.

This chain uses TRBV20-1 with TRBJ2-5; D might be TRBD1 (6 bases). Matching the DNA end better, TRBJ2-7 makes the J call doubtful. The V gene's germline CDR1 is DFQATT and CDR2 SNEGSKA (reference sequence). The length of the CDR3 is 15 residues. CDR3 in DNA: TGCAGTGCTAGAGATGCAGGGGCCGCAGCCCACGAGCAGTACTTC. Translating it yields CSARDAGAAAHEQYF.

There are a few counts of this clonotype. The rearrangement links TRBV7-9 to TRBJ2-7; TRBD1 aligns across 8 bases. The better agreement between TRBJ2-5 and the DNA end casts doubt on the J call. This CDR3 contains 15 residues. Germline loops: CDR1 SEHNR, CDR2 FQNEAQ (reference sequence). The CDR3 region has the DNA TGTGCCAGCAGCCGGACAGACAGGGGTTGGGAGACCCAGTACTTC. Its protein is CASSRTDRGWETQYF.

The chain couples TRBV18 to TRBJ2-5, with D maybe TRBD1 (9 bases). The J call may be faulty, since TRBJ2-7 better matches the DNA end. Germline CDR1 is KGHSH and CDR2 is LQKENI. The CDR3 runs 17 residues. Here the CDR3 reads CASSPPTGGSGAYEQYF. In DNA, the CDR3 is TGTGCCAGCTCACCACCGACAGGGGGTAGCGGGGCTTACGAGCAGTACTTC.